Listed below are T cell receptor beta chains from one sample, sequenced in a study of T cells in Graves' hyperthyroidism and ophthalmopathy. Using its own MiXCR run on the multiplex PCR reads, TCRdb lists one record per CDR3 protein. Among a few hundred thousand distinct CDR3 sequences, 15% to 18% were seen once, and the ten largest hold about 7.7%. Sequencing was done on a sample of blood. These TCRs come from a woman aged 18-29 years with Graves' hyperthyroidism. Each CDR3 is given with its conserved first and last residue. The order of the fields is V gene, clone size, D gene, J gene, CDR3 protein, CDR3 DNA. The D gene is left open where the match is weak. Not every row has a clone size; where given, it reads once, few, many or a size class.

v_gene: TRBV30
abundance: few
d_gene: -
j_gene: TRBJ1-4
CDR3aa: CAWSVEGSPRKLFF
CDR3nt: TGTGCCTGGAGTGTAGAGGGTAGTCCCAGAAAACTGTTTTTT

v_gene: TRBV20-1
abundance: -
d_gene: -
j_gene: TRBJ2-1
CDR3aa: CSARMGGSIYNEQFF
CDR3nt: TGCAGTGCTAGAATGGGGGGCAGCATCTACAATGAGCAGTTCTTC

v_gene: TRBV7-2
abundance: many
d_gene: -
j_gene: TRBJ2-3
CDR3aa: CASSQQGGPTDTQYF
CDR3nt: TGTGCCAGCAGCCAACAGGGGGGGCCCACAGATACGCAGTATTTT

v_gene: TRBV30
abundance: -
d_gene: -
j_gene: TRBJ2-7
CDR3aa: CAWSLAGKQQYF
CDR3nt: TGTGCCTGGAGTCTAGCCGGGAAACAGCAGTACTTC

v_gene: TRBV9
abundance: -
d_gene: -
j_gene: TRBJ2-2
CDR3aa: CASSVTGSPGELFF
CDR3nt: TGTGCCAGCAGCGTTACAGGGAGCCCCGGGGAGCTGTTTTTT

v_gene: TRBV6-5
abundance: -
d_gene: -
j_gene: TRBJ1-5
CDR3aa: CASSSDSGRQPQHF
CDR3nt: TGTGCCAGCAGTTCGGACAGTGGAAGACAGCCCCAGCATTTT

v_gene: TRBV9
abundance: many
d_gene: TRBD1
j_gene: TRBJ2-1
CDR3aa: CASSFPRDRATNEQFF
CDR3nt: TGTGCCAGCAGCTTCCCCCGGGACAGGGCAACCAATGAGCAGTTCTTC

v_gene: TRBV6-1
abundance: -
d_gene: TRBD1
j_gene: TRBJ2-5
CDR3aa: CATLDRRETQYF
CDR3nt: TGTGCCACCCTGGACAGGAGGGAGACCCAGTACTTC

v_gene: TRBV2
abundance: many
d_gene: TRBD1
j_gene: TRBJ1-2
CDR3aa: CASSGQAYGYTF
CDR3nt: TGTGCCAGCAGCGGACAGGCCTATGGCTACACCTTC

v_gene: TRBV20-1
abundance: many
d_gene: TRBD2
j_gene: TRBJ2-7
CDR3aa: CSARGAGGPYEQYF
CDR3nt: TGCAGTGCTAGGGGAGCGGGAGGCCCCTACGAGCAGTACTTC

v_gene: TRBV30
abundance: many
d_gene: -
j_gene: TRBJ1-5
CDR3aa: CAWSGRGNQPQHF
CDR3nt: TGTGCCTGGAGTGGCAGGGGCAATCAGCCCCAGCATTTT

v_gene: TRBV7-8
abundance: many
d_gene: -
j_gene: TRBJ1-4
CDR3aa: CASSLQNEKLFF
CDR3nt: TGTGCCAGCAGCTTACAGAATGAAAAACTGTTTTTT

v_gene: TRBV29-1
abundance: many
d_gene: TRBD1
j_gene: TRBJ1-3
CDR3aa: CSVRDRGIGNTIYF
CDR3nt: TGCAGCGTGAGGGACAGGGGGATCGGAAACACCATATATTTT

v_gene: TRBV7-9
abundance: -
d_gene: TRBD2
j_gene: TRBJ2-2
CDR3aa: CASSHLAGGPGTGELFF
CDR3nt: TGTGCCAGCAGCCACCTAGCGGGAGGGCCGGGCACCGGGGAGCTGTTTTTT

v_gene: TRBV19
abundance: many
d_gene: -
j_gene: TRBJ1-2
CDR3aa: CASSAPRDGLYGYTF
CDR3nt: TGTGCCAGTAGTGCCCCCCGGGACGGACTATATGGCTACACCTTC

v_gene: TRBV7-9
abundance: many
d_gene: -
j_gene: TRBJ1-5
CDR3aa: CASSLEKDQPQHF
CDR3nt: TGTGCCAGCAGCTTAGAGAAGGATCAGCCCCAGCATTTT

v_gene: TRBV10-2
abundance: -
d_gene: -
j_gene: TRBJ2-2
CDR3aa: CASASVPGTGELFF
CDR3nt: TGCGCCAGCGCCTCCGTGCCAGGCACCGGGGAGCTGTTTTTT

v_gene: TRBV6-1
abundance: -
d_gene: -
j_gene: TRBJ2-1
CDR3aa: CASSSVPTGYNEQFF
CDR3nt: TGTGCCAGCAGTTCTGTACCGACAGGATACAATGAGCAGTTCTTC

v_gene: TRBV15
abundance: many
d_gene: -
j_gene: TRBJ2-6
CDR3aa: CATSGRAPFSGANVLTF
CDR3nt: TGTGCCACCAGCGGCCGCGCCCCCTTCTCTGGGGCCAACGTCCTGACTTTC

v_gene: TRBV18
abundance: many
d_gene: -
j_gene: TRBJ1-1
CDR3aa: CASSPLGVRNTEAFF
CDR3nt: TGTGCCAGCTCACCACTGGGGGTCCGGAACACTGAAGCTTTCTTT

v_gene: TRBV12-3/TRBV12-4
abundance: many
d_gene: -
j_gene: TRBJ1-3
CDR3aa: CASSLGNSGNTIYF
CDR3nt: TGTGCCAGCAGTTTAGGCAACTCTGGAAACACCATATATTTT

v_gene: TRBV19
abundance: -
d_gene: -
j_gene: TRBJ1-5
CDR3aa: CASTSRISNQPQHF
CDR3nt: TGTGCCAGTACTAGCCGCATTAGCAATCAGCCCCAGCATTTT

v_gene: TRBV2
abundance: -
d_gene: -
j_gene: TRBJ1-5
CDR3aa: CASRVGPLLSNQPQHF
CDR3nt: TGTGCCAGCAGGGTGGGACCTCTCCTTAGCAATCAGCCCCAGCATTTT

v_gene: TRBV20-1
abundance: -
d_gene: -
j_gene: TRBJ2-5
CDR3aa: CSARRGGTETQYF
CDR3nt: TGCAGTGCTAGGCGTGGGGGGACAGAGACCCAGTACTTC

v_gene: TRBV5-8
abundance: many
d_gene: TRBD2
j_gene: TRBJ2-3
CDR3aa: CASSLRTSGTDTQYF
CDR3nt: TGTGCCAGCAGCCTACGGACTAGCGGCACAGATACGCAGTATTTT

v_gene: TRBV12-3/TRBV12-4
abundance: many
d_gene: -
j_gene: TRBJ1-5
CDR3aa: CASSTGNSNQPQHF
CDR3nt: TGTGCCAGCAGTACAGGGAATAGCAATCAGCCCCAGCATTTT

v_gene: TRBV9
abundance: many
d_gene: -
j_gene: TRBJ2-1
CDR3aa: CASSVGQGGMNEQFF
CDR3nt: TGTGCCAGCAGCGTAGGGCAGGGGGGAATGAATGAGCAGTTCTTC

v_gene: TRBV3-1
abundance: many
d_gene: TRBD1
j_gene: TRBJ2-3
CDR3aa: CASSLRTGVPTDTQYF
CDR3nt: TGTGCCAGCAGCCTTCGGACAGGGGTTCCCACAGATACGCAGTATTTT

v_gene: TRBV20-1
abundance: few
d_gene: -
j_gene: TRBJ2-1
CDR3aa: CSARVGERQFF
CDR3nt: TGCAGTGCTAGGGTCGGGGAAAGGCAGTTCTTC

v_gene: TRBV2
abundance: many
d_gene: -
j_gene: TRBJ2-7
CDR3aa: CASSETPGPYEQYF
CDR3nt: TGTGCCAGCAGTGAGACCCCGGGCCCCTACGAGCAGTACTTC

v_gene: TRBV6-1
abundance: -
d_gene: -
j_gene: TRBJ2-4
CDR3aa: CASSPTGLAKNIQYF
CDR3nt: TGTGCCAGCAGTCCGACGGGACTAGCCAAAAACATTCAGTACTTC

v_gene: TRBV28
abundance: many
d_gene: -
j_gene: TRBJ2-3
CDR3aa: CASSFRVPDTQYF
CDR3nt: TGTGCCAGCAGTTTTCGGGTCCCAGATACGCAGTATTTT

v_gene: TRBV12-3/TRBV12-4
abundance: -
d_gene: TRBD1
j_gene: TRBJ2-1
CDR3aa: CASSLSRDRGYNEQFF
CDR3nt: TGTGCCAGCAGCTTATCGAGGGACAGGGGCTACAATGAGCAGTTCTTC

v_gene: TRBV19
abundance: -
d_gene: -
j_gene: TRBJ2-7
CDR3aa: CASSIGMAPVYEQYF
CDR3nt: TGTGCCAGTAGTATAGGTATGGCGCCGGTGTACGAGCAGTACTTC

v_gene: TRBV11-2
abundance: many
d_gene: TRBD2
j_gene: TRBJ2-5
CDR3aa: CASSLGTSGRGETQYF
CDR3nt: TGTGCCAGCAGCTTAGGGACTAGCGGGAGAGGAGAGACCCAGTACTTC

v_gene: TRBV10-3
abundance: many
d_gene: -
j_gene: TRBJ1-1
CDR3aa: CAISRGEMNTEAFF
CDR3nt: TGTGCCATCAGCCGAGGAGAAATGAACACTGAAGCTTTCTTT

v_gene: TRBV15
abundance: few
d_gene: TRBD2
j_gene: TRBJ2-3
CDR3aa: CATSSSTSGISTDTQYF
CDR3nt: TGTGCCACCAGCAGTTCCACTAGCGGAATATCCACAGATACGCAGTATTTT

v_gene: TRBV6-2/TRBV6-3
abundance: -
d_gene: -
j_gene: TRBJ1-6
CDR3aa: CATTWGGRSSPLHF
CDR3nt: TGTGCTACAACGTGGGGCGGCCGGAGTTCACCCCTCCACTTT

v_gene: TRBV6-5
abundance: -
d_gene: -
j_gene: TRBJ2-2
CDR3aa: CASSYSDRNTGELFF
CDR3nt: TGTGCCAGCAGTTACTCGGACAGGAACACCGGGGAGCTGTTTTTT

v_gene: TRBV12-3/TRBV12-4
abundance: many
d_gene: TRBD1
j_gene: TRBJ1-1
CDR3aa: CASRPQGVLNTEAFF
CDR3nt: TGTGCCAGCAGGCCCCAGGGGGTTCTGAACACTGAAGCTTTCTTT

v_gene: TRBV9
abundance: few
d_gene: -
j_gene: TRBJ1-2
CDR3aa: CASSVTATYGYTF
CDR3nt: TGTGCCAGCAGCGTAACCGCCACATACGGCTACACCTTC

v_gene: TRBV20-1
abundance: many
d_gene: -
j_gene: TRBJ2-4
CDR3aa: CSASGLAKNIQYF
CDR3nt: TGCAGTGCTTCGGGGTTAGCCAAAAACATTCAGTACTTC

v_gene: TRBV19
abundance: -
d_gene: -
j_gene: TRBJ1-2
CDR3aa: CASSIETKRRGYTF
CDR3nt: TGTGCCAGTAGTATCGAAACCAAACGGCGCGGCTACACCTTC

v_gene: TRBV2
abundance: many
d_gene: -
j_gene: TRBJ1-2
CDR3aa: CASSEARLGVSGYTF
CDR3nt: TGTGCCAGCAGTGAAGCGAGGTTAGGGGTGTCTGGCTACACCTTC

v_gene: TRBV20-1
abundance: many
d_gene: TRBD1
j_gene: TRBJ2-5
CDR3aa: CSADRAQETQYF
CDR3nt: TGCAGTGCTGACAGGGCCCAAGAGACCCAGTACTTC

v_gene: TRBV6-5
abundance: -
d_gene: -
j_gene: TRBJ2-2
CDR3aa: CASSYRGLAGGPRTPGSCFF
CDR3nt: -

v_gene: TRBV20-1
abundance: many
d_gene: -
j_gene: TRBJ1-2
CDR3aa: CSARVMGGDGYTF
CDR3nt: TGCAGTGCTAGAGTGATGGGGGGAGATGGCTACACCTTC

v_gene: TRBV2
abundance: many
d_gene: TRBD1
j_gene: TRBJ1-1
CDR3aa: CASSGWQGGNTEAFF
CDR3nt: TGTGCCAGCAGTGGATGGCAGGGGGGGAACACTGAAGCTTTCTTT

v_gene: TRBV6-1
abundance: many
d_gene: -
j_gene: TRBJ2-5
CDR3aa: CASSSSYRLIQETQYF
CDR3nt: TGTGCCAGCAGCTCCTCCTACAGGCTCATCCAAGAGACCCAGTACTTC